Shown below are 20 T cell receptor beta chains from a single sample sequenced in a study of blood T cell repertoires in COVID-19 (dated by TCRdb to 2020 to 2021). Library generation was performed with the immunoSEQ multiplex PCR assay. TCRdb re-hosts the immuneACCESS table, in-frame sequences only. Its copies lack some clones; in the studies checked, an unresolved V gene accounts for under half of them, and the cause for the rest is not known. The sample table contains fewer than 250,000 clones; only one count was recorded for about 90% of them. About 2.2% of the sample rests with the top ten. Sequences were obtained from peripheral blood. Receptors were obtained from a woman aged 50 to 60 with acute or convalescent COVID-19.

The chain couples TRBV19 to TRBJ1-1, with 7 positions matching TRBD1. The germline CDR1 and CDR2 sequences are LNHDA and SQIVND (reference sequence). There are 16 residues in the CDR3. V gave up 0 bases and J gave up 2 bases; unmatched junction bases: 6. The CDR3 region has the DNA TGTGCCAGTAGTATAGAGTCGGGACAGCTTAACACTGAAGCTTTCTTT. Protein sequence: CASSIESGQLNTEAFF.

The chain employs TRBV15 and TRBJ2-2, with 8 bases fitting TRBD2. CDR1 LNHNV and CDR2 YYDKDF come from the germline V gene (reference sequence). After removal of 0 bases from V and 7 bases from J, the junction contained 10 bases not matched to a gene. The length of the CDR3 is 17 residues. Here the CDR3 DNA reads TGTGCCACCAGCAGAGATTGGGGTAGCGGGATTGTCGGGGAGCTGTTTTTT. Its translation: CATSRDWGSGIVGELFF.

The rearrangement uses TRBV7-6 and TRBJ2-2, with 7 bases lining up with TRBD1. V dropped 5 bases and J dropped 4; count of bases not matched to a gene: 13. Germline-derived CDR1 and CDR2 are SGHVS and FNYEAQ. This CDR3 is 17 amino acids long. The CDR3 is CASSRRRGTEITGELFF. The CDR3 DNA is TGTGCCAGCAGCAGAAGGAGAGGGACAGAGATCACCGGGGAGCTGTTTTTT.

About this clone: At one of its ends the junction is not consistent with the germline gene, which may arise from a read error. V and J are TRBV6-1 and TRBJ1-2; 7 positions agree with TRBD1. Germline CDR1 and CDR2: MNHNS and SASEGT. This CDR3 comprises 14 residues. The CDR3 nucleotides are TGTGCCAGCAGGGAAGGGACAGTAAATGTTGGCTACACCTTC. The encoded protein is CASREGTVNVGYTF.

The chain carries TRBV19 and TRBJ1-2, with 9 bases that match TRBD1. Germline CDR1 reads LNHDA; CDR2 reads SQIVND (reference sequence). The V and J ends lost 5 bases and 6 bases, in that order; junction bases with no gene match: 1. The length of the CDR3 is 12 residues. In DNA, the CDR3 is TGTGCCAGTAGTGGGACAGGGAATGGCTACACCTTC. Protein: CASSGTGNGYTF.

This chain uses TRBV5-1 with TRBJ2-3, with TRBD2 as a possible D gene (6 bases). V lost 2 bases and J lost 1, with 8 bases in between. The V gene's germline CDR1 is SGHRS and CDR2 YFSETQ. The CDR3 spans 14 residues. The CDR3 reads CASSFWGGTDTQYF. DNA of the CDR3: TGCGCCAGCAGCTTCTGGGGGGGCACAGATACGCAGTATTTT.

The rearrangement joins TRBV15 to TRBJ2-7, with 7 bases that match TRBD1. CDR3 length equals 14 residues. Germline assignment: CDR1 LNHNV and CDR2 YYDKDF (reference sequence). Trimming took 3 bases from V and 6 from J; bases not matched to a gene: 8. CDR3 sequence: CATSRTGQRSEQYF. CDR3 in DNA: TGTGCCACCAGCAGGACGGGACAGCGGAGCGAGCAGTACTTC.

V usage is TRBV21-1 and J usage is TRBJ2-7; no DNA check was done on the table's D call, TRBD2. TRBV21-1 is an annotated pseudogene. The CDR3 runs 12 residues. This CDR3 is CASSKSVYEQYF. The CDR3, as DNA: TGTGCCAGCAGCAAGTCGGTTTACGAGCAGTACTTC.

The chain carries TRBV7-2 and TRBJ2-3; TRBD2 matches at 10 bases. The trim removed 1 base at V and 6 bases at J, leaving 10 bases unmatched. The CDR3 is 17 residues long. Germline-derived CDR1 and CDR2 are SGHTA and FQGNSA. CDR3 DNA: TGTGCCAGCAGCTTAGGGCCTAGCGGGGGTTCATGGGATACGCAGTATTTT. Translated, it gives CASSLGPSGGSWDTQYF. Full variable domain (rest looked up from reference TRBV7-2 and TRBJ2-3): GAGVSQSPSNKVTEKGKDVELRCDPISGHTALYWYRQSLGQGLEFLIYFQGNSAPDKSGLPSDRFSAERTGGSVSTLTIQRTQQEDSAVYLCASSLGPSGGSWDTQYFGPGTRLTVL.

The V and J genes are TRBV5-8 and TRBJ2-1; 11 bases fit TRBD2. CDR3 length: 16 residues. V shed 4 bases and J 3 bases; nucleotides not matched to a gene: 6. Germline-derived CDR1 and CDR2 are SGHTS and YDEGEE. The CDR3 loop is CASSPGLAGLYNEQFF. CDR3 nucleotides: TGTGCCAGCAGCCCTGGACTAGCGGGTCTCTACAATGAGCAGTTCTTC.

The V gene is TRBV11-2, the J gene TRBJ1-2, with a possible D match to TRBD1 (5 bases). The CDR3 covers 17 residues. Germline V gene lookup returns CDR1 SGHAT and CDR2 FQNNGV. V shed 4 bases and J shed 2 bases, with 20 bases lying between them. The CDR3 protein is CASSSEVWGDANYGYTF. Written as DNA, the CDR3 is TGTGCCAGCAGCTCAGAAGTTTGGGGGGACGCAAACTATGGCTACACCTTC.

V gene TRBV6-5 combines with J gene TRBJ1-1; D uncertain. The V and J ends lost 0 bases and 1 base respectively, with 9 bases between them. This CDR3 spans 15 amino acids. Per the germline V gene, CDR1 is MNHEY and CDR2 is SVGAGI. The CDR3 sequence is CASSYSYSGNTEAFF. The CDR3 DNA is TGTGCCAGCAGTTACTCGTATTCGGGGAACACTGAAGCTTTCTTT.

The V call is TRBV6-5, the J call TRBJ1-1, with D possibly TRBD1 on 5 matching bases. Germline V CDR1 and CDR2: MNHEY, SVGAGI. The CDR3 sequence is 14 residues long. Trimming removed 7 bases at V and 3 bases at J, with 15 bases between. As DNA, the CDR3 is TGTGCCAGCAACCCCGCGGGGACGGACACTGAAGCTTTCTTT. Protein: CASNPAGTDTEAFF.

The chain employs TRBV19 and TRBJ1-5; D gene uncertain. Germline CDR1 and CDR2: LNHDA and SQIVND (reference sequence). The germline V and J ends were trimmed by 6 bases and 4 bases, with 10 bases remaining between them. The length of the CDR3 is 13 residues. This CDR3 is CASRQAVNQPQHF. The CDR3, as DNA: TGTGCCAGTAGGCAGGCAGTTAATCAGCCCCAGCATTTT.

The V call is TRBV27, the J call TRBJ1-1; D is possibly TRBD1 (6 bases). The CDR3 is 13 residues long. Germline V gives CDR1 MNHEY, CDR2 SMNVEV (reference sequence). Trimming stripped 5 bases from V and 4 bases from J, with 11 bases between. DNA for the CDR3: TGTGCCAGCAGTCCCGACAGGTCCACTGAAGCTTTCTTT. Protein product: CASSPDRSTEAFF.

This chain links TRBV19 with TRBJ1-2; D perhaps matches TRBD1 (5 bases). The V end lost 3 bases, the J end lost 3 bases, and 17 bases lay between the germline ends. This CDR3 has 16 amino acids. The germline CDR1 and CDR2 sequences are LNHDA and SQIVND (reference sequence). The CDR3 coding sequence is TGTGCCAGTAGTATCCTTATTTGGGGGGTTGACTATGGCTACACCTTC. Protein product: CASSILIWGVDYGYTF. The complete variable domain, with remaining parts taken from reference TRBV19 and TRBJ1-2, reads DGGITQSPKYLFRKEGQNVTLSCEQNLNHDAMYWYRQDPGQGLRLIYYSQIVNDFQKGDIAEGYSVSREKKESFPLTVTSAQKNPTAFYLCASSILIWGVDYGYTFGSGTRLTVV.

The V and J genes are TRBV29-1 and TRBJ2-1; 7 bases are a match to TRBD2. Germline-derived CDR1 and CDR2 are SQVTM and ANQGSEA. The ends lost 6 bases at V and 3 bases at J; junction bases unmatched: 5. This CDR3 is 13 amino acids long. In DNA, the CDR3 is TGCAGCGTGCGGGGGTCGGGCTACAATGAGCAGTTCTTC. Translated, it gives CSVRGSGYNEQFF.

The V and J genes are TRBV27 and TRBJ2-7; TRBD1 might be the D (6 bases). Germline V CDR1 and CDR2: MNHEY, SMNVEV (reference sequence). This CDR3 is built from 14 residues. Trimming left V 1 base short and J 3 bases short, with 10 bases between. The CDR3, as DNA: TGTGCCAGCAGTTTATTAGGGGGAAGCTACGAGCAGTACTTC. This encodes CASSLLGGSYEQYF.

The gene calls are TRBV6-4 and TRBJ2-2; D is possibly TRBD1 (6 bases). V lost 3 bases, J lost 5 bases, and 10 bases lay in between. CDR1 and CDR2 (germline): MRHNA, SNTAGT. The CDR3 totals 14 residues. CDR3 sequence: CASSEQGGTGELFF. CDR3 in DNA: TGTGCCAGCAGTGAACAGGGCGGGACCGGGGAGCTGTTTTTT.

This chain links TRBV18 with TRBJ2-3; tentative D call: TRBD1 (5 bases). The V and J ends lost 2 bases and 1 base respectively, with 22 bases between them. The germline V gene encodes CDR1 KGHSH and CDR2 LQKENI. The CDR3 totals 19 residues. The CDR3 is CASSPDGFWGIGGTDTQYF. The CDR3 coding sequence is TGTGCCAGCTCACCAGACGGATTTTGGGGAATAGGGGGCACAGATACGCAGTATTTT.